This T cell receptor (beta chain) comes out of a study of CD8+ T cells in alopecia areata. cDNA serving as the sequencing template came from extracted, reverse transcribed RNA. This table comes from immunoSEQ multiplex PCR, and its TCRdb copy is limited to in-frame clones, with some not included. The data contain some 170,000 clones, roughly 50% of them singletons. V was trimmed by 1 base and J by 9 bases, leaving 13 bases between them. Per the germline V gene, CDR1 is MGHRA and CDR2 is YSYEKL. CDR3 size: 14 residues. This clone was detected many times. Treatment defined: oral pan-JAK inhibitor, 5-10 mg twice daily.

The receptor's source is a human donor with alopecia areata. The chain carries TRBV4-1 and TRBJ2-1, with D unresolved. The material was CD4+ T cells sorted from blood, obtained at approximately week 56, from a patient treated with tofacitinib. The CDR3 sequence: CASSQVPGGGEQFF. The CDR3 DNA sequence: TGCGCCAGCAGCCAAGTTCCGGGTGGCGGTGAGCAGTTCTTC.